The 23 T cell receptor beta chains presented below share a single source sample, sequenced in a study of shared T cell receptors in the human thymus. The table came from immunoSEQ multiplex PCR; TCRdb's copy has only in-frame clones and leaves some out. Of roughly 550,000 clones in the sample, 70% to 80% were seen once. These data are also associated with another study on human thymus T cells.

Input material: thymocytes. All receptors come from a boy younger than two with a congenital heart defect.

The chain recombines TRBV4-3 with TRBJ2-7, with 7 bases fitting TRBD2. The CDR3 runs to 15 residues. J gave up 6 bases and V 3 bases, and 11 bases lay outside the gene matches. The V gene's germline CDR1 is LGHNA and CDR2 YSLEER. The CDR3 sequence: CASSQIRTRMCEQYF. The CDR3 nucleotides read TGCGCCAGCAGCCAGATAAGGACTAGGATGTGCGAGCAGTACTTC.

The gene calls are TRBV2 and TRBJ1-2; D is unclear. V was trimmed by 2 bases and J by 4 bases, leaving 11 bases between them. The germline gives CDR1 SNHLY, CDR2 FYNNEI. The CDR3 extends over 14 amino acids. Here the CDR3 DNA reads TGTGCCAGCAGTGAACCGAGACAACCCTATGGCTACACCTTC. Its protein product is CASSEPRQPYGYTF.

The chain uses TRBV23-1 and TRBJ2-5; 8 bases align to TRBD1. TRBV23-1 is sorted into the ORF group, with uncertain function. This CDR3 comprises 18 residues. J gave up 2 bases and V 2 bases, and 13 bases lay outside the gene matches. The CDR3 sequence: CASSQTEITGTGQETQYF. The CDR3 DNA sequence: TGCGCCAGCAGTCAAACCGAAATCACCGGGACAGGTCAAGAGACCCAGTACTTC.

CDR3 sequence reads: CSVEDGGSEAYEQYF. The CDR3 bases are TGCAGCGTTGAAGATGGGGGGAGTGAGGCCTACGAGCAGTACTTC. The chain joins TRBV29-1 to TRBJ2-7, with D possibly TRBD2 on 6 matching bases. CDR1 is SQVTM, CDR2 ANQGSEA, per germline. This CDR3 has 15 amino acids. V lost 0 bases, J lost 2 bases, and 14 bases lay in between.

A single count supports this clone. This sequence joins TRBV20-1 and TRBJ2-1, with TRBD1 as a possible D gene (5 bases). CDR1 is DFQATT and CDR2 is SNEGSKA in the germline V gene (reference sequence). The CDR3 has 11 amino acids. This chain's CDR3 is CRRGLVNEQFF. The CDR3 DNA is TGCAGAAGGGGCCTTGTCAATGAGCAGTTCTTC.

The chain uses TRBV28 and TRBJ1-2; 9 bases are shared with TRBD1. J was trimmed by 6 bases and V by 6 bases; bases with no gene match: 11. Germline V gives CDR1 MDHEN, CDR2 SYDVKM. This CDR3 is 15 amino acids long. This CDR3 is CASRPLQGAPHGYTF. The CDR3 DNA reads as TGTGCCAGCAGGCCACTACAGGGGGCGCCTCATGGCTACACCTTC.

This clone was seen more than once but under ten times. This chain connects TRBV5-1 to TRBJ2-1; D call uncertain. This CDR3 has 14 residues. V lost 4 bases and J lost 2, with 10 bases in between. Germline loops: CDR1 SGHRS, CDR2 YFSETQ. The CDR3 sequence: CASSGEPTYNEQFF. CDR3 nucleotides: TGCGCCAGCAGCGGAGAGCCGACCTACAATGAGCAGTTCTTC.

The V and J genes are TRBV10-2 and TRBJ2-1; D unclear. The V and J ends lost 4 bases and 5 bases respectively, with 9 bases between them. The CDR3 extends over 13 amino acids. The germline V gene encodes CDR1 WSHSY and CDR2 SAAADI. The CDR3 here is CASSGLLNNEQFF. The CDR3 DNA is TGCGCCAGCAGTGGACTCCTAAACAATGAGCAGTTCTTC.

This clone was seen just once. This chain connects TRBV4-2 to TRBJ2-5; 12 positions agree with TRBD2. CDR1 and CDR2 (germline): LGHNA, YNFKEQ. With 4 bases clipped from V and 5 bases from J, the junction kept 5 bases outside the gene matches. The CDR3 has 15 amino acids. This CDR3 reads CASSPLAGGVETQYF. CDR3 nucleotides: TGTGCCAGCAGCCCCCTAGCGGGAGGGGTGGAGACCCAGTACTTC.

The chain couples TRBV27 to TRBJ2-1, with D possibly TRBD2 on 5 matching bases. Germline V gives CDR1 MNHEY, CDR2 SMNVEV (reference sequence). The CDR3 contains 14 residues. V was clipped by 5 bases and J by 9 bases, with 17 bases between them. The CDR3 region is CASSGLAPPGEQFF. The CDR3 DNA reads as TGTGCCAGCAGTGGCCTAGCACCCCCAGGTGAGCAGTTCTTC.

The V gene is TRBV28, the J gene TRBJ2-1, with D possibly being TRBD2 (6 bases). The ends were cut back, 3 bases at V and 1 base at J, with 10 bases in the middle. The CDR3 sequence is 15 residues long. Germline assignment: CDR1 MDHEN and CDR2 SYDVKM. This CDR3 reads CASSFPRGSYNEQFF. In nucleotides, the CDR3 is TGTGCCAGCAGTTTCCCCCGGGGGTCCTACAATGAGCAGTTCTTC.

This clone was found a few times. This chain connects TRBV4-3 to TRBJ1-1, with TRBD1 identical over 7 bases. The V and J ends lost 0 bases and 1 base, in that order; junction bases with no gene match: 2. This CDR3 has 15 amino acids. Germline V gene sequence: CDR1 LGHNA, CDR2 YSLEER. The CDR3 nucleotides are TGCGCCAGCAGCCAAGAGGGGGACAGGAACACTGAAGCTTTCTTT. Translated: CASSQEGDRNTEAFF.

This clone was picked up a small number of times. The chain couples TRBV5-1 to TRBJ2-1; D is unresolved. Looked up from germline, CDR1 is SGHRS and CDR2 is YFSETQ. V was pared by 0 bases and J by 0 bases, with 10 bases between. This CDR3 comprises 16 residues. CDR3 residues: CASSLGVTSSYNEQFF. The DNA for the CDR3 is TGCGCCAGCAGCTTGGGTGTCACCAGCTCCTACAATGAGCAGTTCTTC. The variable domain in full, with the rest retrieved from reference TRBV5-1 and TRBJ2-1, is KAGVTQTPRYLIKTRGQQVTLSCSPISGHRSVSWYQQTPGQGLQFLFEYFSETQRNKGNFPGRFSGRQFSNSRSEMNVSTLELGDSALYLCASSLGVTSSYNEQFFGPGTRLTVL.

The chain is built from TRBV18 and TRBJ2-7; D may be TRBD2 (6 bases). The CDR3 contains 13 residues. Trimming pared 3 bases from V and 6 bases from J, leaving 12 bases between. Germline CDR1 is KGHSH and CDR2 is LQKENI. CDR3: CASSPRHGGEQYF. CDR3 nucleotides: TGTGCCAGCTCACCCCGTCACGGGGGCGAGCAGTACTTC. Using reference TRBV18 and TRBJ2-7 for the parts outside the CDR3, the full variable domain is NAGVMQNPRHLVRRRGQEARLRCSPMKGHSHVYWYRQLPEEGLKFMVYLQKENIIDESGMPKERFSAEFPKEGPSILRIQQVVRGDSAAYFCASSPRHGGEQYFGPGTRLTVT.

The CDR3 region has the DNA TGTGCCAGCAGCGGACAGGGGCACGGCTATGGCTACACCTTC. As protein: CASSGQGHGYGYTF. The chain is built from TRBV5-4 and TRBJ1-2; 9 bases are shared with TRBD1. This CDR3 contains 14 residues. The junction had 5 bases not matched to a gene; V was cut back by 4 bases and J by 4 bases. CDR1 is SGHNT, CDR2 YYREEE, per germline (reference sequence).

The rearrangement joins TRBV6-5 to TRBJ2-7, with D possibly TRBD2 on 6 matching bases. The CDR3 spans 14 residues. V was trimmed by 3 bases and J by 1 base, leaving 10 bases between them. Germline-derived CDR1 and CDR2 are MNHEY and SVGAGI. The CDR3 nucleotides read TGTGCCAGCAGTTATATCGGGGGATCCTACGAGCAGTACTTC. Protein product: CASSYIGGSYEQYF.

This chain joins TRBV7-2 and TRBJ2-3; 11 bases align to TRBD2. The CDR3 consists of 19 residues. With V trimmed by 5 bases and J by 0 bases, 13 bases remained unmatched. Germline CDR1 SGHTA, CDR2 FQGNSA. The CDR3: CASSPFFPWTSGSTDTQYF. The CDR3 nucleotides read TGTGCCAGCAGCCCTTTCTTCCCTTGGACTAGCGGGAGCACAGATACGCAGTATTTT.

This chain joins TRBV23-1 and TRBJ1-1; D possibly corresponds to TRBD1 (6 bases). TRBV23-1 is filed as an ORF, its function uncertain. This CDR3 has 16 amino acids. Trimming pared 0 bases from V and 1 base from J, leaving 12 bases between. This chain's CDR3 is CASSQSGGLPNTEAFF. In DNA, the CDR3 is TGCGCCAGCAGTCAATCGGGGGGGCTTCCGAACACTGAAGCTTTCTTT.

The chain carries TRBV4-2 and TRBJ2-5, with unresolved D. This CDR3 is 17 amino acids long. V lost 0 bases, J lost 1 base, and 15 bases lay in between. The germline gives CDR1 LGHNA, CDR2 YNFKEQ. This CDR3 reads CASSQDTPLVVQETQYF. The CDR3 DNA is TGTGCCAGCAGCCAAGATACCCCCCTAGTGGTCCAAGAGACCCAGTACTTC.

The chain combines TRBV9 with TRBJ2-6, with TRBD1 matching 11 bases. The V segment lost 2 bases and the J segment 1 base; nucleotides outside the gene matches: 5. From germline, CDR1 is SGDLS and CDR2 YYNGEE. The CDR3 covers 18 residues. The CDR3 DNA follows: TGTGCCAGCAGCGTTGGACAGGGGGCGCGGTCTGGGGCCAACGTCCTGACTTTC. Amino acid sequence: CASSVGQGARSGANVLTF.

This clone was seen a handful of times. This chain links TRBV5-4 with TRBJ2-7; TRBD1 matches at 9 bases. The CDR3 sequence is 16 residues long. From germline, CDR1 is SGHNT and CDR2 YYREEE (reference sequence). The J segment lost 6 bases and the V segment lost 4 bases, leaving 14 bases of the junction unmatched. The CDR3 sequence is CASSPPGGTGTSEQYF. In DNA form, the CDR3 reads TGTGCCAGCAGCCCTCCCGGGGGGACAGGGACAAGCGAGCAGTACTTC.

V and J are TRBV28 and TRBJ2-5, with TRBD2 matching over 8 bases. Germline loops: CDR1 MDHEN, CDR2 SYDVKM. The J segment lost 5 bases and the V segment lost 0 bases, leaving 17 bases of the junction unmatched. The CDR3 contains 19 residues. For the CDR3, the DNA is TGTGCCAGCAGTTTATGCGGGAGGCTAGCGGGCGCTAACGGGGAGACCCAGTACTTC. It encodes CASSLCGRLAGANGETQYF.

In this sample, this clone turned up a few times. The chain has TRBV11-2 and TRBJ2-5; D possibly corresponds to TRBD2 (6 bases). The CDR3 has 15 amino acids. Trimming left V 1 base short and J 3 bases short, with 12 bases between. Germline V CDR1 and CDR2: SGHAT, FQNNGV. The CDR3 spells CASSLGRAREETQYF. The DNA of the CDR3 is TGTGCCAGCAGCTTAGGGAGGGCGAGGGAAGAGACCCAGTACTTC.